Sequencing of this T cell receptor (beta chain) was carried out in a study of T cells in Graves' hyperthyroidism and ophthalmopathy. The ends were cut back, 6 bases at V and 6 bases at J, with 3 bases in the middle. The V gene's germline CDR1 is MNHEY and CDR2 SVGAGI. There are 10 residues in the CDR3. Study results and caveats: Ophthalmopathy was model-predicted a median approximately 6.9 months pre-onset.

Comment on this clonotype: What it binds is unknown.

Across 18 months, stable Graves' hyperthyroidism was marked by no progression to ophthalmopathy. Hyperthyroidism patients were newly diagnosed, had disease duration under 2 months, and were aged 18 to 65 years. Fresh peripheral blood, about 9.6 ml, yielded the PBMCs. From RNA transcripts, TCR beta CDR3 regions were amplified. During a first-round RT-PCR of the TCR CDR3, the HTBI primer set was used. Each CDR3 protein is one row after TCRdb ran MiXCR on the multiplex PCR reads. The repertoire holds over 700,000 distinct CDR3 sequences, with over 35% as singletons. Specimen: blood. The clonotype was recovered from a middle-aged woman with Graves' hyperthyroidism. The chain has TRBV6-5 and TRBJ1-5; D call uncertain. Here the CDR3 DNA reads TGTGCCAGCAGAACTCAGCCCCAGCATTTT. Amino acids: CASRTQPQHF.